The present T cell receptor beta chain was sequenced within a study of Ad26.COV2.S vaccination and SARS-CoV-2 variants. Study-level background: COV1001, an Ad26.COV2.S trial, supplied this vaccine-arm donor.

Study-wide points: Non-spike TCR breadth was similar in vaccine and placebo recipients.

This clone was seen once. Its antigen is currently unknown. This table comes from immunoSEQ multiplex PCR, and its TCRdb copy is limited to in-frame clones, with some not included. The table includes 410,000 or so clones, around 92% detected once. Treatment in this sample: 15 to 20 received Ad26.COV2.S at low or high dose, single or two shots; roughly five received placebo; per-sample allocation not given. Collection of samples fell on day 63 after the first vaccine or placebo injection. The origin of this receptor is a person between 18 and 65 years old who received the Ad26.COV2.S COVID-19 vaccine or a placebo. Sequenced here: peripheral blood, sampled in a trial of Ad26.COV2.S vaccine versus placebo.

DNA of the CDR3: TGTGCCAGTAGTCCGACCGGCGGGCAAAACACCGGGGAGCTGTTTTTT. Translating gives CASSPTGGQNTGELFF. The chain has TRBV19 and TRBJ2-2; a weak D match, TRBD2 (5 bases). V was pared by 5 bases and J by 2 bases, with 15 bases between. Germline V lookup: CDR1 LNHDA, CDR2 SQIVND (reference sequence). The length of the CDR3 is 16 residues.